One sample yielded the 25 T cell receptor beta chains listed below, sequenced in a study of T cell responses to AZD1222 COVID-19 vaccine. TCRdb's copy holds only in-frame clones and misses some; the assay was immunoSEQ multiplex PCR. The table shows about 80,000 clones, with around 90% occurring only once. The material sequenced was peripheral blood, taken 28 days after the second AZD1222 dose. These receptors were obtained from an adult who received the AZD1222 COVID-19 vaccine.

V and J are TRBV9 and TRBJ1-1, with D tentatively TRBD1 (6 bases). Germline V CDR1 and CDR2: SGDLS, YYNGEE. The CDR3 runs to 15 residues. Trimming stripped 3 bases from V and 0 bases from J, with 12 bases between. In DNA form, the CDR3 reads TGTGCCAGCAGCGCGCAACGGGGGCTGAACACTGAAGCTTTCTTT. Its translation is CASSAQRGLNTEAFF.

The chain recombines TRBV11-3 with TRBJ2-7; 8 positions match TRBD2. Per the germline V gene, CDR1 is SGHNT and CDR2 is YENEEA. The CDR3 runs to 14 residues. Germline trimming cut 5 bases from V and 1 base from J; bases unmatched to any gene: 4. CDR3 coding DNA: TGTGCCAGCAGCCCACGGGGGGGATCCTACGAGCAGTACTTC. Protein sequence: CASSPRGGSYEQYF. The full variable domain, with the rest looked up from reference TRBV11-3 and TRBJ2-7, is EAGVVQSPRYKIIEKKQPVAFWCNPISGHNTLYWYLQNLGQGPELLIRYENEEAVDDSQLPKDRFSAERLKGVDSTLKIQPAELGDSAVYLCASSPRGGSYEQYFGPGTRLTVT.

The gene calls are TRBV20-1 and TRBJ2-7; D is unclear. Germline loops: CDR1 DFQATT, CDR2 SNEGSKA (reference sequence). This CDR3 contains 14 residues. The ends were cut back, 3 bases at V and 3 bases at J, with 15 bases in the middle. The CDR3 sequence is CSASIHGRGYEQYF. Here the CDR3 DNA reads TGCAGTGCTAGTATCCACGGGCGAGGCTACGAGCAGTACTTC.

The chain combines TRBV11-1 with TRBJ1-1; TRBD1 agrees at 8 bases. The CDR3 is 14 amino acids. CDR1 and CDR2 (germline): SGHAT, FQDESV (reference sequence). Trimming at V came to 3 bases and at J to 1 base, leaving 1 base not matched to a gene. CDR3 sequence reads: CASSFGQGNTEAFF. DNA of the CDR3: TGTGCCAGCAGCTTTGGACAGGGGAACACTGAAGCTTTCTTT.

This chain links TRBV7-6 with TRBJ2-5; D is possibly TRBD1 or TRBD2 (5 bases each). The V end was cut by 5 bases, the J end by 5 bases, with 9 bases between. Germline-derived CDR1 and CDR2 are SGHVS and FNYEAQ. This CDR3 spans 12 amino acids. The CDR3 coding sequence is TGTGCCAGCAGCCGCTGGGGGGAGACCCAGTACTTC. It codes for CASSRWGETQYF.

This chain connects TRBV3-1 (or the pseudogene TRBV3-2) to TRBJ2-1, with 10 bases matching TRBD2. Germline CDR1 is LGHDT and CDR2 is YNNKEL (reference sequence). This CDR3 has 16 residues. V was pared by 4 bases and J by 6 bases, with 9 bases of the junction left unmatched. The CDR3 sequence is CASSRLIAGGGNEQFF. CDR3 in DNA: TGTGCCAGCAGCCGACTTATAGCGGGAGGTGGCAATGAGCAGTTCTTC.

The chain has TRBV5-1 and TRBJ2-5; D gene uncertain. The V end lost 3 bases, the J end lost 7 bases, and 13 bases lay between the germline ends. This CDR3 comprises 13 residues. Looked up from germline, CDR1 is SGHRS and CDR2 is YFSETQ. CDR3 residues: CASSSGPEGTQYF. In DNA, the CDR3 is TGCGCCAGCAGCTCCGGACCCGAAGGGACCCAGTACTTC.

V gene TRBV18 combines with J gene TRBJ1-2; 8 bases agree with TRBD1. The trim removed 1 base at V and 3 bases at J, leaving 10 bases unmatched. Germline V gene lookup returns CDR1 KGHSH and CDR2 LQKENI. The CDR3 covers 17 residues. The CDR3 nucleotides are TGTGCCAGCTCACCACTGGACAGGGTGGTCGACTACTATGGCTACACCTTC. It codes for CASSPLDRVVDYYGYTF.

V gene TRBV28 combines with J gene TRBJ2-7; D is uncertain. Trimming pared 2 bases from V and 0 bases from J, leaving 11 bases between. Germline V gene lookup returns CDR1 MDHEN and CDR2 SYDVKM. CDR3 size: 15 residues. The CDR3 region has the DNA TGTGCCAGCAGTTTAGTCGGCAGGAGCTCCTACGAGCAGTACTTC. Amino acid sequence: CASSLVGRSSYEQYF. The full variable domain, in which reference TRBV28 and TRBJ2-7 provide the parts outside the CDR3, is DVKVTQSSRYLVKRTGEKVFLECVQDMDHENMFWYRQDPGLGLRLIYFSYDVKMKEKGDIPEGYSVSREKKERFSLILESASTNQTSMYLCASSLVGRSSYEQYFGPGTRLTVT.

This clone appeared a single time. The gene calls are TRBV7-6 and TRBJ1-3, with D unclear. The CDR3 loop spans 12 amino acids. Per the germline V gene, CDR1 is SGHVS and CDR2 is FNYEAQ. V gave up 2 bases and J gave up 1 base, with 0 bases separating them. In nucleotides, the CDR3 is TGTGCCAGCAGCTTATCTGGAAACACCATATATTTT. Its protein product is CASSLSGNTIYF.

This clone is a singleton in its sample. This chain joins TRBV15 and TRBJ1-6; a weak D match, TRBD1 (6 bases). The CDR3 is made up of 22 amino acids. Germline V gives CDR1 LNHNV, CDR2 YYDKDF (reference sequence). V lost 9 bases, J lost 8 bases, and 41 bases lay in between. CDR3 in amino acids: CATPLNVIAGEVGIAGYSPLHF. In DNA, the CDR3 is TGTGCCACTCCCTTAAACGTAATAGCAGGGGAGGTAGGAATAGCCGGGTATTCACCCCTCCACTTT.

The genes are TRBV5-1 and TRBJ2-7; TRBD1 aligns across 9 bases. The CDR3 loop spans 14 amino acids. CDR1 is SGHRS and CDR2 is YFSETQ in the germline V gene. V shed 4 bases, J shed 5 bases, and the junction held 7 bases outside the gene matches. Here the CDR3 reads CASSHGTGIDEQYF. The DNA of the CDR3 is TGCGCCAGCAGCCACGGGACAGGGATTGACGAGCAGTACTTC.

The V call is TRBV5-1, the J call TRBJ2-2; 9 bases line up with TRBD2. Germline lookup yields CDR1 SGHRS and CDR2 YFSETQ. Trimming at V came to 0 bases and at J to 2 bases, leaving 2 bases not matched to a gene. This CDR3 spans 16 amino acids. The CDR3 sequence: CASSLGLADNTGELFF. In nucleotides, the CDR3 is TGCGCCAGCAGCTTGGGACTAGCGGATAACACCGGGGAGCTGTTTTTT.

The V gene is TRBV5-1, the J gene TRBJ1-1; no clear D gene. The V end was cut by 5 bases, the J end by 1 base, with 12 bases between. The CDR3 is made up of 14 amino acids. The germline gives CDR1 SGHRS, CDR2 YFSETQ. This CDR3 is CASSLTRKNTEAFF. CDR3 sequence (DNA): TGCGCCAGCAGTCTGACAAGAAAGAACACTGAAGCTTTCTTT.

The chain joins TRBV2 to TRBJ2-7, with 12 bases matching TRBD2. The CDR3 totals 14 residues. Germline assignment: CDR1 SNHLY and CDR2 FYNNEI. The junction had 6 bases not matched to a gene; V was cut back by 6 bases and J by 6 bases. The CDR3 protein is CASSPSGRASEQYF. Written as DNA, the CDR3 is TGTGCCAGCAGCCCTAGCGGGAGGGCCTCCGAGCAGTACTTC.

The CDR3 loop is CSVAGTGVTDTQYF. CDR3 nucleotides: TGCAGCGTGGCCGGGACAGGGGTCACAGATACGCAGTATTTT. The chain has TRBV29-1 and TRBJ2-3; 10 bases line up with TRBD1. Germline-derived CDR1 and CDR2 are SQVTM and ANQGSEA. The CDR3 loop spans 14 amino acids. V gave up 6 bases and J gave up 2 bases; unmatched junction bases: 5.

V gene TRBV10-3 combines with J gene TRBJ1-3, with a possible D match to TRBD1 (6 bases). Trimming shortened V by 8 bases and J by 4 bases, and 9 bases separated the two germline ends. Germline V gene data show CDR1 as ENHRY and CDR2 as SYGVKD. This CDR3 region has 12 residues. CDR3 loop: CAIGGPGNTIYF. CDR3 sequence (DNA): TGTGCCATCGGGGGGCCCGGAAACACCATATATTTT.

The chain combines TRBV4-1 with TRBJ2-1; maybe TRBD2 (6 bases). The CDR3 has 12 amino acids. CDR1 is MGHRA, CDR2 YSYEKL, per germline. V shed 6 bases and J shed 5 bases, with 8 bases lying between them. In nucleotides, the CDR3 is TGCGCCAGCAGGGGACTTAACAATGAGCAGTTCTTC. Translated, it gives CASRGLNNEQFF.

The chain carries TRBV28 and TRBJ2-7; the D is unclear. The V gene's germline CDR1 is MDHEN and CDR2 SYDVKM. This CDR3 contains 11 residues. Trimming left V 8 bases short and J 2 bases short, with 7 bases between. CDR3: CASGVAYEQYF. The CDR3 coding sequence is TGTGCCAGCGGGGTCGCCTACGAGCAGTACTTC.

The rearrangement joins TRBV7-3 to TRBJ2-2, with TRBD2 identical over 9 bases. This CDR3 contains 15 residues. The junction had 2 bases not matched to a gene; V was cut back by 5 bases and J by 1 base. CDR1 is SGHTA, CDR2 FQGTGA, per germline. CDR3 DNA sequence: TGTGCCAGCAGCCCACTAGCGGGGAACACCGGGGAGCTGTTTTTT. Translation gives CASSPLAGNTGELFF.

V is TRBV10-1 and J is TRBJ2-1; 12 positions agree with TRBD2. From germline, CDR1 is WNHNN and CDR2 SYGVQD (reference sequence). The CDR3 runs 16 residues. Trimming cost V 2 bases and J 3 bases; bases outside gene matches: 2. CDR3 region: CASSEPGLAGYNEQFF. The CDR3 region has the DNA TGCGCCAGCAGTGAGCCGGGACTAGCGGGCTACAATGAGCAGTTCTTC.

Written as DNA, the CDR3 is TGTGCCAGCAGCTTTCTGTACAATGAGCAGTTCTTC. Protein sequence: CASSFLYNEQFF. The chain employs TRBV5-6 and TRBJ2-1, with unresolved D. The ends were cut back, 2 bases at V and 4 bases at J, with 4 bases in the middle. Germline V gene data show CDR1 as SGHDT and CDR2 as YYEEEE. This CDR3 comprises 12 residues.

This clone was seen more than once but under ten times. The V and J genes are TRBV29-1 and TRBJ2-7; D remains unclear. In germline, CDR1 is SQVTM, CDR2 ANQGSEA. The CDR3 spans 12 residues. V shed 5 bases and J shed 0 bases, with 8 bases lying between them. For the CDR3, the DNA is TGCAGCGTTACTGCGAGCTCCTACGAGCAGTACTTC. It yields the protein CSVTASSYEQYF.

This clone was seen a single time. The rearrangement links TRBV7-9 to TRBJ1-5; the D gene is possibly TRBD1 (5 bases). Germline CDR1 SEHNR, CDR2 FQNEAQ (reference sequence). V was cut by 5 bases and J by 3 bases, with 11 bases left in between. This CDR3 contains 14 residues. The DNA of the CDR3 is TGTGCCAGCAGCCAATCAGGGATCAATCAGCCCCAGCATTTT. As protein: CASSQSGINQPQHF.

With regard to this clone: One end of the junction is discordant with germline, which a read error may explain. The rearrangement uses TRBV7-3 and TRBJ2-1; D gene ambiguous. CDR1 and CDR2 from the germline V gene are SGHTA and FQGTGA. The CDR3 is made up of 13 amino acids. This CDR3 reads CASSPDSHNEQFF. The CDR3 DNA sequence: TGTGCCAGCAGCCCCGACTCCCACAATGAGCAGTTCTTC.